This T cell receptor beta chain was found in a study of radiation and T cells in renal cell carcinoma (dated by TCRdb to about 2020). Context from the whole study: The samples were drawn from a clinical trial, where primary renal cell carcinomas were treated with 15 Gy of stereotactic body radiation therapy and then removed by nephrectomy 4 weeks afterward. Across all 50 or so samples, 3,800,000 or so unique CDR3 nucleotide sequences encoding approximately 3,000,000 unique CDR3 amino acid sequences were identified. TCR beta sequencing covered roughly 53 samples in total, comprising roughly 26 tumors and roughly 27 peripheral blood samples.

TCR beta libraries were generated from genomic DNA with the immunoSEQ kit, following the manufacturer's recommendations. To prepare the libraries, a first multiplex PCR with proprietary primers was run, followed by a second PCR that added unique barcodes, and a bead cleanup was done after each round. A kit-provided positive control reaction and a negative control reaction were included in every sample batch. The final libraries underwent checking on an Agilent 4200 TapeStation D1000 ScreenTape, volumetric pooling, and quantification by qPCR. Sequencing was performed on an Illumina NextSeq500 with a MidOutput 150-cycle cartridge, and 156 Read1 and 15 Index1 cycles were run with kit custom primers. The pooled library was loaded at approximately 0.95 pM with about 20% PhiX control spiked in. As for the original processing: Vendor-processed data were analyzed in R, with a clonotype defined as all T cells sharing the same CDR3 nucleotide sequence. For clone abundance analyses, frequencies were normalized to the 10,000 most abundant clones per sample. Before analysis, public T cell clones were removed, and these numbered fewer than six per sample on average. Tumor-enriched clonotypes and baseline blood-enriched clonotypes were defined as those with an abundance difference of at least 32-fold between compartments. A beta-binomial differential abundance model was applied to find clonotypes that expanded or contracted between blood time points. Similarity between tumor and blood repertoires was quantified using the Baroni-Urbani and Buser coefficient, and groups were compared with two-tailed Wilcoxon tests in R. The clones in this table, taken by TCRdb from immuneACCESS, are in-frame only. Not every clone is retained; where verified, under half of the shortfall comes from an unresolved V gene, and the cause of the rest is unknown. The V and J calls and clone size were taken over from that table, and D and trimming were inferred from the DNA. This sample holds about 150,000 clones; approximately 90% were observed only once. 10% to 15% of the sample is taken by the ten largest.

In the germline V gene, CDR1 corresponds to KGHSH and CDR2 to LQKENI. The CDR3, from cysteine to phenylalanine, totals 15 residues. Of all the DNA, just the CDR3 is kept, 45 bases in frame from base 1. Trimming costs V 1 base and J 2 bases, and their ends lie 11 bases apart. This clone was seen a few times. Its recognized antigen is unknown. Base-call qualities are not available, and no considerably larger clone is one nucleotide away. The full study reports these points: Blood repertoire dynamics were not followed beyond 4 weeks after treatment. With a single-armed trial design, the study had no way to address how radiation dose or scheduling affects the TCR repertoire. Because pretreatment tumor biopsies were not available, the study could not determine whether clonotypes were already present within the tumor at baseline. In blood, the top tumor clonotypes increased between baseline and 2 weeks post-radiation and then shrank by 4 weeks, which suggests that tumor-resident clones expanded only transiently.

Sample time point, as interpreted from the label and publication: blood 2 weeks post-SBRT. The treatment or condition tag for this specimen amounts to: 15 Gy SBRT to primary tumor, nephrectomy 4 weeks later. To follow tumor-enriched clonotypes, serial peripheral blood was collected from radiation-treated patients at baseline and at 2 weeks and 4 weeks after SBRT. Every patient's renal cell carcinoma showed clear cell pathology. Genomic DNA for TCR sequencing was prepared using the QIAamp DNA Blood Mini Kit (Qiagen). The analyses included just those samples that passed every quality control check. The sequence was collected from a woman between 45 and 65 years old with renal cell carcinoma. This chain is built from TRBV18 and TRBJ1-1, with the D gene uncertain. The specimen was blood, collected from a patient whose treatment included radiotherapy and nephrectomy. DNA sequence: TGTGCCAGCTCACCACAAAGACCCAGTAACACTGAAGCTTTCTTT. Its product reads: CASSPQRPSNTEAFF.